The present TCR beta chain was sequenced within a study of T cell responses to AZD1222 COVID-19 vaccine (dated by TCRdb to 2020 to 2023). With regard to the full study: Because spike-specific TCR depth and breadth did not differ between the two schedules, AZD1222 recipients who got a second dose at roughly 4 weeks were pooled with those who got a second dose at roughly 12 weeks. TCR sequencing covered roughly 230 trial participants: about 210 given two doses of AZD1222 and 26 given two doses of MenACWY control vaccine. Enrollment into the trials was organized by age into subgroups of 18-55, 56-69 and 70-plus years, and those subgroups contained about 160, 30 and 59 TCR-sequenced participants, respectively. Broader findings and caveats from the paper: Nearly half of unique spike-specific TCRs reportedly recognized epitopes outside regions mutated in the B.1.351 and B.1.1.7 variants. In the small 56-69-year group, the increase in depth fell short of significance, most likely because of low power. Participants were mostly white British, with more females than males. The authors suggested clonal diversity may have been underestimated. Because no samples from the day 14 peak response were available, repertoires could be characterized only after the peak T cell response. Vaccine-associated CD4 TCRs spanned the whole spike protein, with dominant responses in regions 160-218 and 743-854. Spike-specific TCR breadth and depth rose significantly after two AZD1222 doses compared with day 0 and with MenACWY recipients. Conclusions about previously exposed vaccinees are limited because only six or seven AZD1222 recipients were SARS-CoV-2 seropositive at baseline.

The CDR3 regions of human TCRbeta chains were analyzed by immunosequencing. In the paper's pipeline: TCRs in the repertoires were matched against a reference library of SARS-CoV-2-specific TCRs that had been generated with the MIRA antigen-specificity platform. Breadth was defined as the fraction of unique TCRs that were SARS-CoV-2-associated, and depth was defined as the fraction of total T cells that were SARS-CoV-2-associated. Using the MIRA data, every spike-specific TCR was mapped to the spike region that the TCR reacted to and assigned to either a CD4 or a CD8 class. Log10-transformed breadth and depth values were compared by one-way ANOVA with Sidak's multiple comparisons tests. As stored in TCRdb, this immuneACCESS dataset retains in-frame rearrangements with V and J assigned. A fraction of the clones does not appear; measured against another copy, unresolved V genes explain less than half of the discrepancy, and the remainder lacks a known reason. V, J and clone size are taken as reported in that table, and D and trimming were inferred from the DNA itself. In all, the sample holds about 99,000 clones, and approximately 89% of those were seen once. Roughly 20% of the sample belongs to the ten largest clones.

A word on this clone: Its antigen is currently not known. There are no base qualities to consult, and no much larger clone falls within one base.

In the paper's terms, the time point label means: baseline before first vaccination. The vaccinee samples were drawn from two UK trials, COV001 and COV002, one of which was a single-blind randomized controlled phase 2/3 trial testing AZD1222 (ChAdOx1 nCoV-19) in healthy adults. Trial participant PBMC samples were collected at day 0 and day 28 after the second dose for TCRbeta chain sequencing. The receptor's source is an adult in good health. Sequencing used peripheral blood, obtained on day 0 of AZD1222 vaccination.

This receptor carries the CDR3 CASSTRTSGYTF. The nucleotides are TGTGCCAGCAGTACTCGAACCAGTGGCTACACCTTC. The V and J segments used are TRBV27 and TRBJ1-2; the D gene assignment is ambiguous. The germline V gene (reference sequence) yields MNHEY for CDR1 and SMNVEV for CDR2. Reading from cysteine to phenylalanine, the CDR3 counts 12 amino acids. Here the CDR3 DNA is all that survives: 36 bases in frame from base 1. Trimming costs V 5 bases and J 7 bases, and their ends lie 11 bases apart.